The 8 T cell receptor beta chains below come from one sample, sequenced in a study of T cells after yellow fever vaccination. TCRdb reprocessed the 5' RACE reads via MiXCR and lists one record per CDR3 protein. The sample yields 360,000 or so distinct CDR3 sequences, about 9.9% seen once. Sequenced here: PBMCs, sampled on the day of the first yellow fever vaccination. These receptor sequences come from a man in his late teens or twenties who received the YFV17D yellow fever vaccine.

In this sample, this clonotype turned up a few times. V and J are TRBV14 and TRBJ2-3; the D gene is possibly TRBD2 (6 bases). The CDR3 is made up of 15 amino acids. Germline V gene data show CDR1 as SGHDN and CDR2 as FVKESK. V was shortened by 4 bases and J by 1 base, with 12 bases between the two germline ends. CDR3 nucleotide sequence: TGTGCCAGCAGCCTCGGGACTCAACGCACAGATACGCAGTATTTT. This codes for CASSLGTQRTDTQYF.

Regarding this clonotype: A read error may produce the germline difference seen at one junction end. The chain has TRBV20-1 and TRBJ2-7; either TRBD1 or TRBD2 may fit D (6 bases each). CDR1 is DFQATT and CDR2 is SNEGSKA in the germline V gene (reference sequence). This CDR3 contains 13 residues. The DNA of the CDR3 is TGCAGTGCTAGAGCTCAGAACCTGCGGGACACAGTATTC. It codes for CSARAQNLRDTVF.

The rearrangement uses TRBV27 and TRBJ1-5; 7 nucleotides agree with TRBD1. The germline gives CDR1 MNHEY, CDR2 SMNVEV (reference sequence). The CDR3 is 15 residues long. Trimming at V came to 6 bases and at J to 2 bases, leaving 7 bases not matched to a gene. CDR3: CASRGQAAGNQPQHF. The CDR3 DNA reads TGTGCCAGCAGAGGACAGGCGGCTGGCAATCAGCCCCAGCATTTT.

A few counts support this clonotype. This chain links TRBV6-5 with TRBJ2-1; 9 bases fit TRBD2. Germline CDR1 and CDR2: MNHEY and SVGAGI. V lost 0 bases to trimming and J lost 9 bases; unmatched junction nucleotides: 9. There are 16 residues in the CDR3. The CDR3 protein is CASSYSMGGGGTEQFF. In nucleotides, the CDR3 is TGTGCCAGCAGTTACTCCATGGGCGGGGGGGGGACTGAGCAGTTCTTC.

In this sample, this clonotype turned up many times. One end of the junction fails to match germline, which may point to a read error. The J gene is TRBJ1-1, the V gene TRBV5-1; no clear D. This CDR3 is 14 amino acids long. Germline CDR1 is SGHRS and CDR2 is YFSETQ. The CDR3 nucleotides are TGTGCCAGCAGCTTGGGTCCCGGGAACACTGAAGCTTTCTTT. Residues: CASSLGPGNTEAFF.

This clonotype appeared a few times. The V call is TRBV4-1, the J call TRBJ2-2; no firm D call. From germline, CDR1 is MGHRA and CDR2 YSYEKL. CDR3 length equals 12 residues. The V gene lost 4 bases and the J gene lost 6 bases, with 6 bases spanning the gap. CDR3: CASSRAAGELFF. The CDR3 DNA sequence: TGCGCCAGCAGCCGAGCTGCCGGGGAGCTGTTTTTT.

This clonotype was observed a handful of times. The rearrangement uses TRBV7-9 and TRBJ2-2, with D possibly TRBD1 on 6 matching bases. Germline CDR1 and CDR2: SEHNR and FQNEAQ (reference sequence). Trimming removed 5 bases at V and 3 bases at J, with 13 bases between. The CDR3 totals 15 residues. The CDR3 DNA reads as TGTGCCAGCAGCCAGGACTCAGGGGACACCGGGGAGCTGTTTTTT. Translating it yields CASSQDSGDTGELFF. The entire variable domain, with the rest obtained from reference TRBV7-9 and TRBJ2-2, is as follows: DTGVSQNPRHKITKRGQNVTFRCDPISEHNRLYWYRQTLGQGPEFLTYFQNEAQLEKSRLLSDRFSAERPKGSFSTLEIQRTEQGDSAMYLCASSQDSGDTGELFFGEGSRLTVL.

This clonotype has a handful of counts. Here the CDR3 reads CASSDTYQETQYF. CDR3 nucleotide sequence: TGTGCCAGCAGCGATACGTACCAAGAGACCCAGTACTTC. V is TRBV9 and J is TRBJ2-5; D is undetermined. The germline gives CDR1 SGDLS, CDR2 YYNGEE. V shed 3 bases and J shed 0 bases, with 6 bases lying between them. The CDR3 runs to 13 residues.